These 20 T cell receptor beta chains originate from one sample sequenced in a study of blood T cell repertoires in COVID-19. The data were produced by immunoSEQ multiplex PCR, yet TCRdb's version contains in-frame clones alone and is incomplete. The sample has approximately 250,000 clones; about 91% are singletons. Source material: PBMCs or T cells enriched from blood (not recorded which). The source is a woman aged 40 to 50 with acute COVID-19.

This rearrangement joins TRBV9 to TRBJ2-3; 12 bases align to TRBD2. The CDR3 consists of 15 residues. Germline V lookup: CDR1 SGDLS, CDR2 YYNGEE. Trimming removed 0 bases from V and 7 bases from J; junction bases left unmatched: 3. In DNA, the CDR3 is TGTGCCAGCAGCGTAGGGACTAGCGGGACTCATACGCAGTATTTT. Its protein product is CASSVGTSGTHTQYF.

CDR3 nucleotides: TGTGCCTGGAGTGGGACAGTTCCCCTTCCTTATGGCTACACCTTC. Translating gives CAWSGTVPLPYGYTF. The genes are TRBV30 and TRBJ1-2; D is perhaps TRBD1 (6 bases). This CDR3 has 15 amino acids. CDR1 is GTSNPN, CDR2 SVGIG, per germline (reference sequence). Trimming pared 1 base from V and 5 bases from J, leaving 17 bases between.

The gene calls are TRBV7-9 and TRBJ1-1; D is perhaps TRBD1 (6 bases). The CDR3 is made up of 16 amino acids. The V gene lost 4 bases and the J gene lost 0 bases, with 15 bases spanning the gap. The V gene's germline CDR1 is SEHNR and CDR2 FQNEAQ (reference sequence). The CDR3 sequence: CASSSRGSGLNTEAFF. As DNA, the CDR3 is TGTGCCAGCAGCTCCAGGGGCAGTGGACTGAACACTGAAGCTTTCTTT.

The chain links TRBV14 to TRBJ2-1; 9 nucleotides agree with TRBD1. The CDR3 loop spans 15 amino acids. V shed 4 bases and J 8 bases; nucleotides not matched to a gene: 9. Per germline, CDR1 SGHDN and CDR2 FVKESK. Here the CDR3 reads CASSRLGGTGHEQFF. Here the CDR3 DNA reads TGTGCCAGCAGCCGCCTGGGGGGGACAGGGCATGAGCAGTTCTTC. Full variable domain (missing parts from reference TRBV14 and TRBJ2-1): EAGVTQFPSHSVIEKGQTVTLRCDPISGHDNLYWYRRVMGKEIKFLLHFVKESKQDESGMPNNRFLAERTGGTYSTLKVQPAELEDSGVYFCASSRLGGTGHEQFFGPGTRLTVL.

The chain combines TRBV7-9 with TRBJ2-7; 9 nucleotides line up with TRBD2. CDR3 length equals 13 residues. After removal of 8 bases from V and 6 bases from J, the junction contained 8 bases not matched to a gene. The germline V gene has CDR1 SEHNR and CDR2 FQNEAQ (reference sequence). This CDR3 is CASGPSGISEQYF. CDR3 DNA: TGTGCCAGCGGGCCTAGCGGGATTTCCGAGCAGTACTTC.

This chain joins TRBV11-1 and TRBJ2-5; TRBD1 matches at 7 bases. After removal of 5 bases from V and 5 bases from J, the junction contained 8 bases not matched to a gene. Germline-derived CDR1 and CDR2 are SGHAT and FQDESV (reference sequence). The CDR3 covers 14 residues. The CDR3 DNA follows: TGTGCCAGCAGCCGAGGACAGGCCCACGAGACCCAGTACTTC. Its protein is CASSRGQAHETQYF. The entire variable domain, with the rest obtained from reference TRBV11-1 and TRBJ2-5, is as follows: EAEVAQSPRYKITEKSQAVAFWCDPISGHATLYWYRQILGQGPELLVQFQDESVVDDSQLPKDRFSAERLKGVDSTLKIQPAELGDSAMYLCASSRGQAHETQYFGPGTRLLVL.

The chain employs TRBV7-2 and TRBJ2-7; 9 bases agree with TRBD1. Germline V gene lookup returns CDR1 SGHTA and CDR2 FQGNSA. Germline trimming cut 5 bases from V and 5 bases from J; bases unmatched to any gene: 7. This CDR3 has 14 amino acids. The CDR3 sequence: CASSPDRGSHEQYF. DNA of the CDR3: TGTGCCAGCAGCCCGGACAGGGGTTCCCACGAGCAGTACTTC. Variable domain in full (rest from reference TRBV7-2 and TRBJ2-7): GAGVSQSPSNKVTEKGKDVELRCDPISGHTALYWYRQSLGQGLEFLIYFQGNSAPDKSGLPSDRFSAERTGGSVSTLTIQRTQQEDSAVYLCASSPDRGSHEQYFGPGTRLTVT.

V is TRBV28 and J is TRBJ1-6; no clear D. V lost 5 bases and J lost 2, with 4 bases in between. Germline V gene sequence: CDR1 MDHEN, CDR2 SYDVKM. The CDR3 totals 13 residues. The CDR3 loop reads CASSTTYNSPLHF. CDR3 DNA: TGTGCCAGCAGTACAACCTATAATTCACCCCTCCACTTT.

The chain has TRBV28 and TRBJ1-2, with unresolved D. Germline assignment: CDR1 MDHEN and CDR2 SYDVKM. The CDR3 has 15 residues. Trimming pared 5 bases from V and 5 bases from J, leaving 18 bases between. The CDR3 here is CASSAGPQSRYGYTF. Here the CDR3 DNA reads TGTGCCAGCAGTGCGGGTCCTCAGTCCCGATATGGCTACACCTTC.

The J gene is TRBJ1-5, the V gene TRBV5-1, with unresolved D. Germline V gene data show CDR1 as SGHRS and CDR2 as YFSETQ. Trimming took off 1 base at V and 2 bases at J, with 7 bases between the two ends. This CDR3 spans 14 amino acids. Here the CDR3 DNA reads TGCGCCAGCAGCTTGCAAGGAGGCAATCAGCCCCAGCATTTT. Its protein product is CASSLQGGNQPQHF.

The chain carries TRBV27 and TRBJ1-1; D may be TRBD1 (6 bases). CDR1 is MNHEY, CDR2 SMNVEV, per germline (reference sequence). The CDR3 length is 14 residues. V lost 5 bases and J lost 1, with 11 bases in between. The CDR3 loop is CASSTGQPNTEAFF. The CDR3 DNA sequence: TGTGCCAGCAGTACGGGACAACCGAACACTGAAGCTTTCTTT.

The CDR3 DNA is TGTGCCAGCAGCTTGCTACCTAACAATGAGCAGTTCTTC. This codes for CASSLLPNNEQFF. The chain couples TRBV5-4 to TRBJ2-1; D is unclear. CDR1 and CDR2 from the germline V gene are SGHNT and YYREEE (reference sequence). Trimming removed 1 base from V and 5 bases from J, with 7 bases in between. The CDR3 extends over 13 amino acids.

This clone was picked up one time. The J gene is TRBJ2-7, the V gene TRBV3-1 (or the pseudogene TRBV3-2); 7 bases are shared with TRBD2. V lost 2 bases and J lost 9; bases outside the gene matches: 13. The CDR3 has 15 residues. The germline V gene encodes CDR1 LGHDT and CDR2 YNNKEL (reference sequence). CDR3 protein: CASSQTSASGGMQYV. For the CDR3, the DNA is TGTGCCAGCAGCCAAACTTCGGCTAGCGGAGGGATGCAGTACGTC.

The chain combines TRBV14 with TRBJ2-1, with 10 bases that match TRBD2. Germline V CDR1 and CDR2: SGHDN, FVKESK. With 4 bases clipped from V and 4 bases from J, the junction kept 7 bases outside the gene matches. This CDR3 spans 16 amino acids. The CDR3 DNA sequence: TGTGCCAGCAGCCTAAAAGGACTAGCGGAATACAATGAGCAGTTCTTC. This sequence encodes CASSLKGLAEYNEQFF.

V gene TRBV28 combines with J gene TRBJ1-2; TRBD1 aligns across 7 bases. Germline V gene lookup returns CDR1 MDHEN and CDR2 SYDVKM. CDR3 length: 16 amino acids. J was trimmed by 5 bases and V by 2 bases; bases with no gene match: 11. The CDR3 DNA follows: TGTGCCAGCAGTTTACAACAATCGGGACAGAGGTATGGCTACACCTTC. It specifies CASSLQQSGQRYGYTF.

This chain links TRBV7-9 with TRBJ1-4; no firm D call. Germline-derived CDR1 and CDR2 are SEHNR and FQNEAQ (reference sequence). The V and J ends lost 1 base and 3 bases respectively, with 6 bases between them. This CDR3 has 14 residues. The CDR3 bases are TGTGCCAGCAGCTTAGGGAGAGCTAATGAAAAACTGTTTTTT. Its protein is CASSLGRANEKLFF.

This sequence joins TRBV3-1 (or the pseudogene TRBV3-2) and TRBJ1-2; TRBD1 agrees at 8 bases. Germline CDR1 is LGHDT and CDR2 is YNNKEL (reference sequence). V lost 4 bases to trimming and J lost 8 bases; unmatched junction nucleotides: 12. The CDR3 loop spans 15 amino acids. CDR3 amino acids: CASSPWTGLLLGYTF. The CDR3 DNA sequence: TGTGCCAGCAGCCCTTGGACAGGGTTGTTGTTGGGCTACACCTTC.

This clone was seen only once. The V gene is TRBV5-1, the J gene TRBJ1-5; tentative D call: TRBD1 (5 bases). Trimming cost V 4 bases and J 6 bases, with 11 bases left between them. The CDR3 runs 13 residues. CDR1 is SGHRS and CDR2 is YFSETQ in the germline V gene. CDR3 region: CASSADSSQPQHF. The CDR3, as DNA: TGCGCCAGCAGCGCTGACAGTAGTCAGCCCCAGCATTTT. The whole variable domain, remainder taken from reference TRBV5-1 and TRBJ1-5, is KAGVTQTPRYLIKTRGQQVTLSCSPISGHRSVSWYQQTPGQGLQFLFEYFSETQRNKGNFPGRFSGRQFSNSRSEMNVSTLELGDSALYLCASSADSSQPQHFGDGTRLSIL.

The V and J genes are TRBV5-4 and TRBJ1-2; 8 positions agree with TRBD1. The CDR3 covers 16 residues. Germline values: CDR1 SGHNT, CDR2 YYREEE (reference sequence). The V and J ends lost 3 bases and 7 bases, in that order; junction bases with no gene match: 14. CDR3: CASSSLPGQVRAGYTF. In nucleotides, the CDR3 is TGTGCCAGCAGCTCCCTACCGGGACAGGTCAGGGCTGGCTACACCTTC. The full variable domain, rest sourced from reference TRBV5-4 and TRBJ1-2, is ETGVTQSPTHLIKTRGQQVTLRCSSQSGHNTVSWYQQALGQGPQFIFQYYREEENGRGNFPPRFSGLQFPNYSSELNVNALELDDSALYLCASSSLPGQVRAGYTFGSGTRLTVV.

CDR3 sequence reads: CATSDSGLPEDTGELFF. The DNA of the CDR3 is TGTGCCACCAGTGATTCGGGATTGCCGGAGGACACCGGGGAGCTGTTTTTT. V is TRBV24-1 and J is TRBJ2-2; D might be TRBD2 (5 bases). Germline lookup yields CDR1 KGHDR and CDR2 SFDVKD. With 2 bases removed from V and 3 bases from J, the gap between germline ends came to 15 bases. The CDR3 contains 17 residues.